This T cell receptor (beta chain) was sequenced for a study of cytomegalovirus exposure and HLA in healthy donors. Study observations and caveats: Sequencing likely caused a cluster of highly shared sequence variants. The listing of 150 to 200 TCR beta chains classed them as cytomegalovirus-associated. According to a later analysis, most TCR beta chains associated with CMV appeared HLA-restricted.

Germline CDR1 MNHEY, CDR2 SVGAGI. There are 16 residues in the CDR3. Trimming left V 0 bases short and J 1 base short, with 11 bases between. Healthy bone marrow donors made up the donors. On this clone itself: What it binds is unknown.

The PCR made use of 60 Vbeta and 13 Jbeta primers. Repertoires were generated with immunoSEQ multiplex PCR, while TCRdb's copy carries only in-frame clones and drops some. The sample holds about 200,000 clones, 81% seen once. The rearrangement links TRBV6-5 to TRBJ2-3, with D maybe TRBD1 (6 bases). The origin of this receptor is a man aged 40-55 years in good health and CMV-seropositive. Sequencing used PBMCs. The CDR3 sequence is CASSYSAGAGTDTQYF. The CDR3, as DNA: TGTGCCAGCAGTTACTCGGCAGGGGCGGGCACAGATACGCAGTATTTT.